The clone carrying this T cell receptor beta chain occurred many times. Antigen specificity is unknown. This specimen belongs to a study of naive and memory T cell subsets. An equimolar mix of two oligonucleotides served as the beta constant-region primer for TRBC1 and TRBC2. Nested alpha and beta constant-region primers with the SP2 primer drove four PCR rounds on ligated cDNA. TCRdb re-called the UMI-ligation and nested PCR reads through MiXCR, storing one row per CDR3 protein. The profile shows approximately 100,000 distinct CDR3 sequences, approximately 15% of them singletons. The CDR3 runs 12 residues. V lost 4 bases and J lost 4, with 8 bases in between. Study results and caveats: A few larger clonotypes appeared in naive repertoires, especially CD8, possibly memory cells re-expressing CD45RA.

Sequenced material: naive CD8+ T cells from blood. The chain links TRBV12-3 or TRBV12-4 to TRBJ2-7; no firm D call. This receptor was identified in a human donor in good health. DNA for the CDR3: TGTGCCAGCAGTTCCCGCCCATACGAGCAGTACTTC. Translated, it gives CASSSRPYEQYF.